This T cell receptor beta chain was observed in a study of cytomegalovirus exposure and HLA in healthy donors. Study conclusions and caveats: Specific recognition of CMV antigens was confirmed in vitro for three chains (all CMV-associated).

Worth noting for this clone: Its antigen is unknown.

Germline V lookup: CDR1 LNHNV, CDR2 YYDKDF (reference sequence). The ends were cut back, 7 bases at V and 5 bases at J, with 18 bases in the middle. The CDR3 spans 15 residues. Clones were read by immunoSEQ multiplex PCR, and TCRdb kept only the in-frame ones, dropping some. The sample records 90,000 to 130,000 clones, roughly 89% being singletons. Sequencing was performed on PBMCs. This TCR came from a woman younger than 35 in good health and CMV-seronegative. J is TRBJ1-5 and V is TRBV15, with a possible D match to TRBD1 (6 bases). The CDR3 nucleotides are TGTGCCACCATGGGGGGGGCGCAGGGATATCAGCCCCAGCATTTT. It yields the protein CATMGGAQGYQPQHF.